This T cell receptor (beta chain) came from a study of Ad26.COV2.S vaccination and SARS-CoV-2 variants. The sample's treatment: some 20 received Ad26.COV2.S at low or high dose, single or two shots; about 5 received placebo; per-sample allocation not given. Specimen acquisition occurred on day 63 following the initial vaccine or placebo injection. The CDR3 spans 13 residues. The ends lost 5 bases at V and 8 bases at J; junction bases unmatched: 7. Study-level results: Estimates derived from TCR breadth and depth analyses may have underestimated total T cell responses.

Remarks on this clone: Its antigen is unidentified.

Sequencing used immunoSEQ multiplex PCR; TCRdb keeps in-frame clones, though not all of them. The sample shows about 680,000 clones, 89% of them seen only once. The input for sequencing was peripheral blood, taken in a trial of Ad26.COV2.S vaccine versus placebo. J is TRBJ1-2 and V is TRBV12-3 or TRBV12-4, with 8 bases aligning to TRBD1. The receptor comes from a person aged 18 to 59 who received the Ad26.COV2.S COVID-19 vaccine or a placebo. The CDR3 loop reads CASSGQGATGYTF. CDR3 bases: TGTGCCAGCAGTGGGCAGGGGGCGACCGGCTACACCTTC.